This record looks at one TCR beta chain sequence and its context. The sample is drawn from a study of multiple sclerosis patients with progressive multifocal leukoencephalopathy. Described time point: before natalizumab initiation. All PML patients were female, and all patients had earlier interferon beta. Germline V gene lookup returns CDR1 SGDLS and CDR2 YYNGEE. Between the trimmed V and J ends, which lost 4 bases and 0 bases, there was a span of 4 bases. The CDR3 runs 13 residues. TCRdb's table, derived via immunoSEQ multiplex PCR, lists solely in-frame clones and lacks some. The table includes roughly 31,000 clones, around 89% detected once.

The chain joins TRBV9 to TRBJ1-4, with D hard to call. Sequencing used PBMCs. The clonotype comes from a human donor with multiple sclerosis. The CDR3 nucleotides read TGTGCCAGCAGCCCCCCAACTAATGAAAAACTGTTTTTT. It encodes CASSPPTNEKLFF.